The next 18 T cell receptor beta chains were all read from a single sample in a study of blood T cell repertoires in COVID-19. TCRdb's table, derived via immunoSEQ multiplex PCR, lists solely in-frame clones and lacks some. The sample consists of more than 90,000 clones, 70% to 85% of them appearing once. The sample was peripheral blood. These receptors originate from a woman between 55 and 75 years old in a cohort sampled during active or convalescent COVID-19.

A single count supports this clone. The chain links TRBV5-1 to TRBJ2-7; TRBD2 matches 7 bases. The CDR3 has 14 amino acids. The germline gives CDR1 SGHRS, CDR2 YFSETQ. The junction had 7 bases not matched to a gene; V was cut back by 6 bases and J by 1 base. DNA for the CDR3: TGCGCCAGCACCCCTCCTAGCGGTTCCTACGAGCAGTACTTC. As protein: CASTPPSGSYEQYF.

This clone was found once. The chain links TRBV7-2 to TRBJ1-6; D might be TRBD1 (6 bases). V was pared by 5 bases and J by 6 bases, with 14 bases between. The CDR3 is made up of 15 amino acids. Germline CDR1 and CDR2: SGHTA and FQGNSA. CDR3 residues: CASSQDSIVNSPLHF. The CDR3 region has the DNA TGTGCCAGCAGCCAGGACAGTATTGTTAATTCACCCCTCCACTTT.

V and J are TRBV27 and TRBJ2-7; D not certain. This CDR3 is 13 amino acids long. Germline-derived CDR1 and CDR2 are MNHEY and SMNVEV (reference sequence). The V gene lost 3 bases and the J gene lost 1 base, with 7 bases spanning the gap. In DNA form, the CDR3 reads TGTGCCAGCAGTTTTCAGTTTTCCTACGAGCAGTACTTC. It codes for CASSFQFSYEQYF.

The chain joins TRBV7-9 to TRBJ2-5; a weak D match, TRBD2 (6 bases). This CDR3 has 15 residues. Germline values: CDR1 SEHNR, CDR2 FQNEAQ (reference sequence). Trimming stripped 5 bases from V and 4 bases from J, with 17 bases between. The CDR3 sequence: CASSPGSGGIETQYF. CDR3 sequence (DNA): TGTGCCAGCAGCCCGGGGAGTGGGGGGATAGAGACCCAGTACTTC.

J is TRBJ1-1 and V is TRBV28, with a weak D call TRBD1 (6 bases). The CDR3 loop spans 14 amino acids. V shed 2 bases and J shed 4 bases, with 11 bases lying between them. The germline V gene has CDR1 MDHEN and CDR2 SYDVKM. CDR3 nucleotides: TGTGCCAGCAGTTTAATGGGGGCGGGCACTGAAGCTTTCTTT. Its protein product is CASSLMGAGTEAFF.

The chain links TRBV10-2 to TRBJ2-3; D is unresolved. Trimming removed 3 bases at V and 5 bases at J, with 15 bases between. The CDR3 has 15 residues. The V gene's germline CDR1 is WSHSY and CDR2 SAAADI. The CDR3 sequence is CASSDGLVRGDTQYF. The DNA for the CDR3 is TGCGCCAGCAGTGATGGGTTGGTTCGAGGAGATACGCAGTATTTT.

CDR3 coding DNA: TGTGCCAGCAGCCCCCTCGAAGCTTTATCTAGCTACACCTTC. It yields the protein CASSPLEALSSYTF. This chain joins TRBV5-6 and TRBJ1-2; D not certain. The V end was cut by 4 bases, the J end by 9 bases, with 19 bases between. CDR1 is SGHDT, CDR2 YYEEEE, per germline. This CDR3 is built from 14 residues.

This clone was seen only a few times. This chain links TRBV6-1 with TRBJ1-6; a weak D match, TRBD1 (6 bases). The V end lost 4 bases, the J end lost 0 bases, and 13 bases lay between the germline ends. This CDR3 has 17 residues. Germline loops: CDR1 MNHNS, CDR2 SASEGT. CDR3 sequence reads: CASSGGRGGSYNSPLHF. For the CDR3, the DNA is TGTGCCAGCAGTGGGGGGCGTGGGGGCTCCTATAATTCACCCCTCCACTTT.

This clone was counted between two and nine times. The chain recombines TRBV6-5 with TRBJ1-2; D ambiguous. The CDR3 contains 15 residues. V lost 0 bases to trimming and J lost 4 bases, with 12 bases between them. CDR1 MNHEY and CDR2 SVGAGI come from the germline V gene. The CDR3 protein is CASSYSDRRGYGYTF. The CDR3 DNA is TGTGCCAGCAGTTACTCGGATCGGCGGGGCTATGGCTACACCTTC.

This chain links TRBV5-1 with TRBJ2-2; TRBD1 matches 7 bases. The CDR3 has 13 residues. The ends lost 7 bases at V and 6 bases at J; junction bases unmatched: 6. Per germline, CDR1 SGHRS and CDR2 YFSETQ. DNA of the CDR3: TGCGCCAGCTACCGGCAGGGGGCCGGGGAGCTGTTTTTT. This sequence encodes CASYRQGAGELFF.

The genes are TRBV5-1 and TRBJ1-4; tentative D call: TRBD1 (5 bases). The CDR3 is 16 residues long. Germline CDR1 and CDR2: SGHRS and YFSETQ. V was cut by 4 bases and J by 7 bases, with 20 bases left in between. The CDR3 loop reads CASSPSLRGSGEKLFF. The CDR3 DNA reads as TGCGCCAGCAGCCCCTCCTTGCGGGGGTCAGGTGAAAAACTGTTTTTT.

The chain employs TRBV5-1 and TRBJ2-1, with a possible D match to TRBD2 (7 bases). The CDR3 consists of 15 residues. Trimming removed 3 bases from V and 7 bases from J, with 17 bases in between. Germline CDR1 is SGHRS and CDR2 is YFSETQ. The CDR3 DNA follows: TGCGCCAGCAGCTCTGGGAGGGGGACCCCGAATGAGCAGTTCTTC. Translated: CASSSGRGTPNEQFF.

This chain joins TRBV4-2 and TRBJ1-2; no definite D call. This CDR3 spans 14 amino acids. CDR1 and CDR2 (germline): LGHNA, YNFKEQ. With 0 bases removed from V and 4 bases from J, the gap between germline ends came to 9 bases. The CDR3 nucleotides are TGTGCCAGCAGCCAAGACAGGCAGGTCTATGGCTACACCTTC. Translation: CASSQDRQVYGYTF.

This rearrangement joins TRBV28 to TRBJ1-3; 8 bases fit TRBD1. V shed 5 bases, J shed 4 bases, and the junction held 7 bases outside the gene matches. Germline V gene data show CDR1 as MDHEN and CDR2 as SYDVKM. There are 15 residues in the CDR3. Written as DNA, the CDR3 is TGTGCCAGCAGTCCAGGGGGCTCGGAAGGAAACACCATATATTTT. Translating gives CASSPGGSEGNTIYF. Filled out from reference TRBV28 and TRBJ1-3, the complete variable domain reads DVKVTQSSRYLVKRTGEKVFLECVQDMDHENMFWYRQDPGLGLRLIYFSYDVKMKEKGDIPEGYSVSREKKERFSLILESASTNQTSMYLCASSPGGSEGNTIYFGEGSWLTVV.

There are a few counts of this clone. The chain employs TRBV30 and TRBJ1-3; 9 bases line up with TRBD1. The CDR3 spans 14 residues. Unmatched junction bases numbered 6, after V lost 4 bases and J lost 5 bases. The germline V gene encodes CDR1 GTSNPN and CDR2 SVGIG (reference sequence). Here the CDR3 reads CAWKHGTGRNTIYF. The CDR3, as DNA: TGTGCCTGGAAGCACGGGACAGGGAGAAACACCATATATTTT.

CDR3 sequence reads: CASSEYGRAEQYF. The CDR3 bases are TGTGCCAGCAGTGAATATGGGAGGGCCGAGCAGTACTTC. The V gene is TRBV25-1, the J gene TRBJ2-7, with 7 nucleotides matching TRBD2. The V gene's germline CDR1 is MGHDK and CDR2 SYGVNS. The CDR3 sequence is 13 residues long. J was trimmed by 6 bases and V by 0 bases; bases with no gene match: 2.

CDR3 loop: CASREGRSTGELFF. CDR3 DNA: TGCGCCAGCAGGGAGGGGCGGAGCACCGGGGAGCTGTTTTTT. The chain joins TRBV5-1 to TRBJ2-2; D might be TRBD2 (6 bases). Germline CDR1 and CDR2: SGHRS and YFSETQ. The germline V and J ends were trimmed by 5 bases and 4 bases, with 12 bases remaining between them. The CDR3 has 14 amino acids.

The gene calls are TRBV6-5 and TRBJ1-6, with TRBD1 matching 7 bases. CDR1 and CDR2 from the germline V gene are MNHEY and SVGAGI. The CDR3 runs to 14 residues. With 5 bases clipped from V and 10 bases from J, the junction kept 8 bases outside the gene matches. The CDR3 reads CASSPQTGISPLHF. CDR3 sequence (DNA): TGTGCCAGCAGTCCGCAGACAGGGATATCACCCCTCCACTTT.